Given below is one T cell receptor (beta chain) in context. Its antigen is still unknown. The sample holds no much larger clone one base away, and base qualities are not on file. The library was obtained by the immunoSEQ multiplex PCR assay. The multiplex PCR relied on a mix of 60 forward primers for TCR Vbeta segments and 13 reverse primers for TCR Jbeta segments. The CDR3 region of rearranged TCR beta genes was amplified from genomic DNA with a multiplex PCR assay. The amplified TCR beta libraries were sequenced on the Illumina HiSeq System as 87-base-pair reads. On the study's bioinformatics: Across the roughly 670 repertoires, a later analysis counted 75 million to 90 million unique TCR beta chains, roughly 11 million of which were shared by at least two donors. Raw reads were error-corrected and collapsed into unique sequences by a nearest-neighbor algorithm in which closely related sequences were merged to remove PCR and sequencing errors. Alignment of CDR3 sequences to IMGT reference sequences was used to assign V, D and J gene segments. For a sequence to be retained, a match of at least six nucleotides was required to both a V gene segment and a J gene segment. A rearrangement counted as productive if the CDR3 had no stop codons and remained in frame with V and J, and every other rearrangement counted as non-productive. Following IMGT convention, CDR3 was defined as the stretch from the second conserved V-encoded cysteine to the conserved J-encoded phenylalanine. The earlier analysis of approximately 500 of the donors excluded sequences that lacked an unambiguous match to a single V gene segment. In an earlier analysis of several hundred of the donors, a V segment was called functional when productive rearrangements were above 56.7%, and segregating when the standard deviation between donors exceeded 5%. A statistical classification framework was built for diagnosing cytomegalovirus status from the catalog of TCR beta chain sequences. In a later analysis, TCR nucleotide sequences were compared against IMGT/GENE-DB human TR gene sequences so that V and J genes could be assigned. A later analysis assigned CDR3 sequences and most-parsimonious VDJ recombination scenarios with the TCRdist pipeline. A later analysis defined each TCR beta chain by its CDR3 amino acid sequence plus V-gene family, and excluded reads lacking a unique V-gene family. In a later analysis, around 600 highly shared, low-generation-probability nucleotide sequences were removed to address suspected cross-contamination and a sequencing artifact. In a later analysis, a clonal expansion index for each public chain was calculated from normalized within-repertoire ranks of inferred template counts. In a later analysis, generation probabilities were computed using a VDJ recombination model fitted to out-of-frame rearrangements, and the results were checked against IGoR. In a later analysis, TCR-TCR, TCR-HLA and TCR-CMV co-occurrence was scored with hypergeometric tests, and a repertoire-size bias correction was applied to TCR pairs. In a later analysis, false discovery rates were estimated by permuting HLA or CMV assignments 20 times. In a later analysis, co-occurring TCRs were grouped using DBSCAN, with TCRdist sequence similarity added in when clustering inside HLA-allele-positive subsets. Co-occurrence clustering excluded repertoires with fewer than 30,000 or more than 120,000 public chains, plus five with anomalous nucleotide sharing. Entries here come from immuneACCESS through TCRdb and include only in-frame sequences with V and J called. Some clones fail to appear in such tables; in the studies checked, an unresolved V gene covers under half of the shortfall, and the cause of the remainder is unknown. That table gives V, J and clone size, and the DNA gave D and trimming. The table for this sample lists about 160,000 clones; more than 65% of them were counted only once. The ten largest clones represent 1.3% of the sample.

CDR1 MNHNY and CDR2 SVGAGI were looked up in the germline V gene (reference sequence). V is reduced by 5 bases and J by 0 bases, leaving a spacing of 10 bases between them. From its cysteine to its phenylalanine, the CDR3 spans 14 amino acids. Only the CDR3 DNA stays, 42 bases, in frame from base 1. In total, just over 650 healthy bone marrow donors made up the cohort. At the time of sampling, every cohort member was nominally healthy, though immune exposures that went unrecorded were likely present. The donor was CMV seropositive and was included in the group of around 300 seropositive cohort members. A peripheral blood sample was provided by each donor, and peripheral blood mononuclear cells were used for TCR beta sequencing. Genomic DNA extraction from the blood cell samples was performed with the Qiagen DNeasy Blood Extraction Kit. This entry comes from a study of cytomegalovirus exposure and HLA in healthy donors (dated by TCRdb to about 2017). Background for the entire study: In an earlier analysis of about 560 of the donors, less than 350 Gb of sequence data and roughly 100 million unique TCR beta sequences from roughly 200 million T cells were reported. About 310 gigabases of sequencing data and approximately 84 million unique TCR sequences were included in an early release covering around 600 HLA-typed donors. Among the roughly 380 genotyped donors, approximately 76% belonged to the genetic ancestry cluster associated with self-reported Caucasian donors. The study was designed to test whether signatures of past pathogen exposure could be identified by cataloging public T cell receptors. The study used immunosequencing to profile the T cell repertoires of 666 subjects and linked those repertoires to cytomegalovirus serostatus. Along with the approximately 650-subject first cohort, a separate validation cohort of more than 90 different subjects was used. High-throughput TCR immunosequencing, statistical association of individual TCRs with disease status, and machine learning were combined to predict cytomegalovirus infection status. To study patterns of TCR occurrence, a later analysis re-analyzed previously published TCR beta repertoires from 550 to 800 donors and added high-resolution HLA genotyping. Rather than using new phenotypic data, the later analysis identified candidate immune exposures from TCR beta sequences and from how often those sequences occurred across donors. To decide whether each TCR beta V gene segment behaved as functional or pseudogenic, an earlier analysis of nearly 600 of the donors relied on high-throughput TCR beta sequencing. Alongside the repertoire data, information on donor age, sex, ethnicity and CMV serostatus was compiled. Genome-wide SNP genotypes for about three fifths of the 666 donors were used in a later genetic analysis, which treated that subset as a discovery cohort. Every repertoire in the discovery cohort had been generated on one and the same sequencing platform. HLA typing included class I and class II loci at four-digit resolution. The number of typed donors differed by locus: 629-630 for A, B, C, DRB1 and DQB1; 500 to 550 for DQA1; over 600 for DPA1; and about 450 for DPB1. Because of strong linkage in the cohort, a handful of DR-DQ haplotypes were treated as single units for association and clustering. Among 300 to 450 genotyped donors of the cohort, an average of roughly 240,000 unique TCR beta nucleotide sequences were sequenced per donor, roughly 20% of them non-productive. Overall study outcomes, separate from this receptor: Several of the top co-occurrence clusters appeared to be linked to parvovirus B19, influenza, CMV and Epstein-Barr virus, according to a later analysis. In a later analysis, over 15,000 TCR beta sequences were associated with specific HLA alleles at a false discovery rate of 0.05. For the cohort, immune exposure information was limited to CMV serostatus. The study gave a list of some 150 TCR beta chains associated with cytomegalovirus. The presence/absence analyses assumed that sequencing depth was roughly uniform across donors, and that assumption may not be true. The classifier was reported to diagnose cytomegalovirus status with high specificity and sensitivity in both the original cohort and the validation cohort. In a later analysis, most CMV-associated TCR beta chains were found to appear HLA-restricted, with HLA associations seemingly driven largely by CMV exposure. Across donors, most TCR sequences were observed very rarely, whereas some public TCRs were present in many individuals. Compared with equally common non-associated chains, HLA-associated TCR beta chains in a later analysis were more clonally expanded and had lower generation probabilities. Only TCR beta chains were sequenced in this cohort, and the absence of alpha or paired-chain data limited detectable features. Correlated functional status among segregating V segments might be attributable to linkage disequilibrium, but an unknown experimental factor could not be ruled out. According to the authors, the approach could potentially be generalized to other disease states and immunological phenotypes. In a later analysis, the rate of TCR association differed among HLA loci, with DRB1 alleles having the most associated TCRs and HLA-C alleles having the fewest. A cluster of highly shared sequence variants was judged likely to represent a technical artifact of the sequencing pipeline. Because HLA typing was unavailable for some donors at each locus, only the typed subset was used in association tests. A later genetic analysis reported fewer N-insertions in productive TCRs among donors in an Asian-associated ancestry cluster than the roughly 700-donor mean. Strong co-occurrence of HLA alleles, especially DR and DQ, made assigning TCR associations to individual alleles difficult. In a later genetic analysis, a missense DCLRE1C variant was associated with V-gene and J-gene trimming of TCR beta chains, and the association was replicated in an independent cohort. A further reported finding was that TCR beta sequences accurately predicted the HLA-A and HLA-B alleles for most subjects in the first cohort. A few of the identified cytomegalovirus-associated TCR beta chains were confirmed in vitro to be specific for cytomegalovirus antigens. Because the 87-base-pair reads could not distinguish some IMGT-functional V segments, including TRBV6-2 and TRBV6-3, those segments were excluded. The earlier analysis of around 600 of the donors excluded 15 to 20 rarely observed V segments, including chromosome 9 orphons, because counts were too low. An earlier analysis of approximately 590 of the donors showed that most TCR beta V segments appeared in productive rearrangements either about 87% or about 30% of the time, which broadly matched IMGT annotations.

The sequenced material came from PBMCs. The sequence came from a man aged 45-65 years in good health and CMV-seropositive. Recombination linked TRBV6-6 to TRBJ1-1, with TRBD1 tentatively as D gene (6 bases match). The CDR3 region reads CASSPQGMNTEAFF. Read as DNA, the sequence is TGTGCCAGCAGTCCACAGGGAATGAACACTGAAGCTTTCTTT.